The rows below give T cell receptor beta chains drawn from one sample of a study of control samples from healthy donors and cancer patients. Data came from immunoSEQ multiplex PCR; TCRdb stores just in-frame clones and leaves some out. The sample yields 75,000 to 90,000 clones, approximately 91% seen once. Sequences were obtained from PBMCs. The receptors derive from a woman in her forties or fifties with colorectal cancer. CDR3s include the opening cysteine and the closing phenylalanine or tryptophan. D genes are given only for firm matches. Size is omitted from some rows. Given values are once, few, many or a class for expanded clones.

clone size | D gene | J gene | V gene | CDR3 DNA | CDR3 protein
- | - | TRBJ2-2 | TRBV6-4 | TGTGCCAGCAGTGCGGCGAACACCGGGGAGCTGTTTTTT | CASSAANTGELFF
- | - | TRBJ2-1 | TRBV18 | TGTGCCAGCTCACCACCGGGGGGGGGCACCTACAATGAGCAGTTCTTC | CASSPPGGGTYNEQFF
- | TRBD2 | TRBJ2-3 | TRBV6-4 | TGTGCCAGCAGTGACTCGCGGGGGGGCACAGATACGCAGTATTTT | CASSDSRGGTDTQYF
- | TRBD1 | TRBJ1-1 | TRBV5-6 | TGTGCCAGCAGCTTTTTGGGGACAGGGAACACTGAAGCTTTCTTT | CASSFLGTGNTEAFF
- | - | TRBJ1-1 | TRBV11-1 | TGTGCCAGCAGCTTACAGGGAGGCCCTGAAGCTTTCTTT | CASSLQGGPEAFF
few | TRBD1 | TRBJ1-3 | TRBV6-5 | TGTGCCAGCAGTTGGGGACAGCCTTTCTCTGGAAACACCATATATTTT | CASSWGQPFSGNTIYF
- | - | TRBJ1-2 | TRBV3-1/TRBV3-2 | TGTGCCAGCAGCCATCACGGCTCGGACGGGACGTATGGCTACACCTTC | CASSHHGSDGTYGYTF
- | - | TRBJ1-2 | TRBV6-2/TRBV6-3 | TGTGCCAGCAGTTGGGAGGATGGCTACACCTTC | CASSWEDGYTF
- | - | TRBJ2-6 | TRBV7-9 | TGTGCCAGCAGCTACCGGGCTTCCTCTGGGGCCAACGTCCTGACTTTC | CASSYRASSGANVLTF
once | - | TRBJ1-3 | TRBV21-1 | TGTGCCAGCAGCAAGTATCCGTCGGCCGGACGGACCATATATTTT | CASSKYPSAGRTIYF
- | - | TRBJ1-2 | TRBV18 | TGTGCCAGCTCACCACTGGACGGAGACTATGGCTACACCTTC | CASSPLDGDYGYTF
- | - | TRBJ2-5 | TRBV10-1 | TGCGCCAGCAGTGAATCTACGGGGGCCCCTATGTGGTACTTC | CASSESTGAPMWYF
- | - | TRBJ1-1 | TRBV18 | TGTGCCAGCTCACCATACGGGGTTGCAGCCTTAAACACTGAAGCTTTCTTT | CASSPYGVAALNTEAFF
- | - | TRBJ1-6 | TRBV10-3 | TGTGCCATCAGTGAGTTCGGGGGGCAGGGATCACCCCTCCACTTT | CAISEFGGQGSPLHF
- | - | TRBJ1-2 | TRBV5-1 | TGCGCCAGCAGCTTGGATATGGGACATTACTATGGCTACACCTTC | CASSLDMGHYYGYTF
- | - | TRBJ1-1 | TRBV29-1 | TGCAGCGTTGCCCGGGACGGGAACACTGAAGCTTTCTTT | CSVARDGNTEAFF
- | - | TRBJ1-2 | TRBV27 | TGTGCCAGCAGTTACGACGGGACACTCTATGGCTACACCTTC | CASSYDGTLYGYTF
- | - | TRBJ1-2 | TRBV27 | TGTGCCAGCGGTTTCAGAGGGGGCTATGGCTACACCTTC | CASGFRGGYGYTF
- | - | TRBJ2-2 | TRBV7-3 | TGTGCCAGCAGTCCCCGGGGCACGAACACCGGGGAGCTGTTTTTT | CASSPRGTNTGELFF
- | - | TRBJ1-6 | TRBV5-6 | TGTGCCAGCAGCTCAAGCTCACAGAGCTCCTATAATTCACCCCTCCACTTT | CASSSSSQSSYNSPLHF
- | TRBD1 | TRBJ1-1 | TRBV6-5 | TGTGCCGGAGAGGGGCAGGGGGCCACTGAAGCTTTCTTT | CAGEGQGATEAFF
- | - | TRBJ2-3 | TRBV5-1 | TGCGCCAGCAGCTTGGCGCTTTCAGGGAGCACAGATACGCAGTATTTT | CASSLALSGSTDTQYF
- | - | TRBJ1-1 | TRBV3-1/TRBV3-2 | TGTGCCAGCAGCCAAGATGGTGGTGGTTTCTTT | CASSQDGGGFF
- | - | TRBJ1-1 | TRBV5-1 | TGCGCCAGCAGCGTGGAGCCAACCGACACTGAAGCTTTCTTT | CASSVEPTDTEAFF
- | TRBD2 | TRBJ2-5 | TRBV7-8 | TGTGCCAGCAGCATTAGCGGGGGGGCCATTTGGGAGACCCAGTACTTC | CASSISGGAIWETQYF
- | - | TRBJ1-5 | TRBV19 | TGTGCCAGTAGTATAGGGCAGCATAGCAATCAGCCCCAGCATTTT | CASSIGQHSNQPQHF
- | - | TRBJ1-2 | TRBV5-1 | TGCGCCAGCAGCTTGGGGCAGGATAACTATGGCTACACCTTC | CASSLGQDNYGYTF
- | - | TRBJ2-5 | TRBV30 | TGTGCCTGGAGTGTACAAGGGGAGACCCAGTACTTC | CAWSVQGETQYF
- | - | TRBJ2-1 | TRBV6-5 | TGTGCCAGCAGTTACCGACGAACTAACAATGAGCAGTTCTTC | CASSYRRTNNEQFF
- | - | TRBJ1-1 | TRBV7-3 | TGTGCCAGCAGCCGTGACGGGACTGAAGCTTTCTTT | CASSRDGTEAFF
- | - | TRBJ1-2 | TRBV12-3/TRBV12-4 | TGTGCCAGCACGAGGGGGAGGAACTATGGCTACACCTTC | CASTRGRNYGYTF
- | - | TRBJ1-2 | TRBV12-3/TRBV12-4 | TGTGCCAGCAGTTTTCTCGGGGGAATCGGCTACACCTTC | CASSFLGGIGYTF
- | - | TRBJ2-1 | TRBV4-3 | TGCGCCAGCAGCCAAGATCCGGCCGTACGTAGCCATGAGCAGTTCTTC | CASSQDPAVRSHEQFF
once | TRBD1 | TRBJ1-2 | TRBV10-3 | TGTGCCATCAGCGGGACAGGGTATGGCTACACCTTC | CAISGTGYGYTF
- | TRBD1 | TRBJ1-1 | TRBV5-1 | TGCGCCAGCAGCCGTCAGGGGGTTGGGGGCACTGAAGCTTTCTTT | CASSRQGVGGTEAFF
- | - | TRBJ1-2 | TRBV9 | TGTGCCAGCAGCGGAATTCAGCAGTCAAATGGCTACACCTTC | CASSGIQQSNGYTF
- | - | TRBJ1-1 | TRBV5-4 | TGTGCCAGCAGCTTGGCAAGGGGGGGGTGGACTGAAGCTTTCTTT | CASSLARGGWTEAFF
- | - | TRBJ1-6 | TRBV6-5 | TGTGCCAGCAGGACCTGGGGTAATTCACCCCTCCACTTT | CASRTWGNSPLHF
- | - | TRBJ2-3 | TRBV2 | TGTGCCAGCAGGGGGCTAGGCTACTCCCGGGATACGCAGTATTTT | CASRGLGYSRDTQYF